This paragraph reports one T cell receptor (beta chain). Unique molecular identifiers featured in how the TCRbeta library was prepared. Each CDR3 protein is one row after TCRdb ran MiXCR on the PCR reads. This table has some 200,000 distinct CDR3 sequences, around 7.7% appearing once. The data are from a study of T-cell reconstitution after alpha-beta-depleted transplantation in children. Germline V gene lookup returns CDR1 SGHRS and CDR2 YFSETQ. Trimming pared 0 bases from V and 0 bases from J, leaving 6 bases between. This CDR3 has 14 amino acids. The rearrangement uses TRBV5-1 and TRBJ2-5; D is ambiguous. This clonotype was obtained from a male patient between 2 and 15 years old who had a stem cell transplant for acute myeloid leukemia, so the T cells may come from the graft donor. The sequencing used PBMCs, mostly from graft donor cells, collected 360 days after TCRalphabeta/CD19-depleted stem cell transplant. The DNA for the CDR3 is TGCGCCAGCAGCTTGGACTGGAACCAAGAGACCCAGTACTTC. Translation gives CASSLDWNQETQYF.